The 21 T cell receptor beta chains below come from one sample, sequenced in a study of CD8 T cells in Susac syndrome. RNA amounts of 0.5 to 1 ug underwent reverse transcription with random hexamers. TCRdb recomputed calls from the immunoSEQ multiplex PCR reads with MiXCR, one row per CDR3 protein. The sample shows approximately 130,000 distinct CDR3 sequences, 94% of them seen only once. The sample was CD4+ T cells from PBMCs. The receptors stem from a human donor in good health.

V is TRBV9 and J is TRBJ2-3; D is unclear. The CDR3 is 14 residues long. V was trimmed by 0 bases and J by 5 bases, leaving 10 bases between them. Germline-derived CDR1 and CDR2 are SGDLS and YYNGEE. The CDR3 DNA follows: TGTGCCAGCAGCGTAGTAGGAGTTGGAGATACGCAGTATTTT. Protein product: CASSVVGVGDTQYF.

V gene TRBV2 combines with J gene TRBJ2-3; D is unclear. The length of the CDR3 is 12 residues. With 3 bases removed from V and 6 bases from J, the gap between germline ends came to 7 bases. Germline CDR1 is SNHLY and CDR2 is FYNNEI. The CDR3 region has the DNA TGTGCCAGCAGTGAGGGGATCGATACGCAGTATTTT. Protein: CASSEGIDTQYF.

The chain recombines TRBV10-3 with TRBJ2-5; 7 bases are a match to TRBD1. This CDR3 comprises 14 residues. V lost 5 bases, J lost 5 bases, and 8 bases stayed unmatched. Germline V gene lookup returns CDR1 ENHRY and CDR2 SYGVKD. CDR3 residues: CAISTGTDKETQYF. The CDR3 bases are TGTGCCATCAGTACCGGGACAGATAAGGAGACCCAGTACTTC.

This sequence joins TRBV3-1 and TRBJ2-7; D is possibly TRBD2 (5 bases). The germline V gene has CDR1 LGHDT and CDR2 YNNKEL (reference sequence). The CDR3 spans 14 residues. With 1 base removed from V and 2 bases from J, the gap between germline ends came to 9 bases. The CDR3 region has the DNA TGTGCCAGCAGCCAAGCGAGCGGTCCCTACGAGCAGTACTTC. Its protein is CASSQASGPYEQYF.

The chain recombines TRBV6-4 with TRBJ2-5; D might be TRBD1 (6 bases). In germline, CDR1 is MRHNA, CDR2 SNTAGT. This CDR3 spans 13 amino acids. V dropped 4 bases and J dropped 5 bases, with 11 bases sitting between them. The CDR3 region is CASSVGDKETQYF. CDR3 nucleotides: TGTGCCAGCAGTGTCGGGGACAAGGAGACCCAGTACTTC.

As DNA, the CDR3 is TGTGCCAGCAGCTCCTCTAGCGGGAGGCGACATGAGCAGTTCTTC. This encodes CASSSSSGRRHEQFF. V and J are TRBV7-3 and TRBJ2-1; 11 nucleotides line up with TRBD2. With V trimmed by 4 bases and J by 8 bases, 7 bases remained unmatched. Germline loops: CDR1 SGHTA, CDR2 FQGTGA. This CDR3 contains 15 residues.

The rearrangement links TRBV4-3 to TRBJ2-2; no definite D call. Trimming shortened V by 0 bases and J by 2 bases, and 7 bases separated the two germline ends. Germline CDR1 LGHNA, CDR2 YSLEER. This CDR3 spans 15 amino acids. CDR3 nucleotides: TGCGCCAGCAGCCAAGAGAGCAGTAACACCGGGGAGCTGTTTTTT. This codes for CASSQESSNTGELFF.

The V gene is TRBV3-1, the J gene TRBJ2-1; 11 bases are shared with TRBD2. The germline V gene has CDR1 LGHDT and CDR2 YNNKEL (reference sequence). CDR3 length equals 15 residues. V dropped 4 bases and J dropped 5; count of bases not matched to a gene: 4. For the CDR3, the DNA is TGTGCCAGCAGCCCGCGACTAGCGGGAAACAATGAGCAGTTCTTC. It encodes CASSPRLAGNNEQFF.

The chain employs TRBV18 and TRBJ1-1, with TRBD1 as a possible D gene (6 bases). The germline V and J ends were trimmed by 3 bases and 1 base, with 9 bases remaining between them. This CDR3 comprises 14 residues. Looked up from germline, CDR1 is KGHSH and CDR2 is LQKENI. DNA for the CDR3: TGTGCCAGCTCACCTTACAGGGAGAACACTGAAGCTTTCTTT. It translates to CASSPYRENTEAFF.

The rearrangement uses TRBV3-1 and TRBJ1-3; D not certain. Between the trimmed V and J ends, which lost 1 base and 8 bases, there was a span of 9 bases. The V gene's germline CDR1 is LGHDT and CDR2 YNNKEL (reference sequence). This CDR3 contains 13 residues. CDR3 in amino acids: CASSQGKDHTIYF. The CDR3 DNA is TGTGCCAGCAGCCAAGGGAAGGACCACACCATATATTTT.

The rearrangement links TRBV4-1 to TRBJ2-1, with D perhaps TRBD2 (6 bases). V shed 0 bases and J shed 11 bases, with 8 bases lying between them. The germline CDR1 and CDR2 sequences are MGHRA and YSYEKL. The CDR3 consists of 12 residues. Written as DNA, the CDR3 is TGCGCCAGCAGCCAAGAGGGGACTCAGCAGTTCTTC. Protein sequence: CASSQEGTQQFF.

The V call is TRBV5-4, the J call TRBJ2-7; the D gene could be TRBD1 or TRBD2 (6 bases each). Germline loops: CDR1 SGHNT, CDR2 YYREEE (reference sequence). There are 15 residues in the CDR3. V was shortened by 0 bases and J by 3 bases, with 13 bases between the two germline ends. The DNA for the CDR3 is TGTGCCAGCAGCTTGGCGGGGGCGCAGAGCTACGAGCAGTACTTC. It yields the protein CASSLAGAQSYEQYF.

This sequence joins TRBV7-2 and TRBJ2-7, with a possible D match to TRBD1 (7 bases). V lost 3 bases, J lost 0 bases, and 12 bases lay in between. Germline CDR1 and CDR2: SGHTA and FQGNSA. The CDR3 spans 15 residues. CDR3 nucleotide sequence: TGTGCCAGCAGCTTCGCGGGACAGTACTCCTACGAGCAGTACTTC. It encodes CASSFAGQYSYEQYF.

Here the CDR3 DNA reads TGCGCCAGCAGCCAAGATCGGTGGGACAGGGGCTACGAGCAGTACTTC. It codes for CASSQDRWDRGYEQYF. V and J are TRBV4-1 and TRBJ2-7; 10 bases are a match to TRBD1. V lost 0 bases and J lost 3; bases outside the gene matches: 5. The CDR3 extends over 16 amino acids. Germline V gene lookup returns CDR1 MGHRA and CDR2 YSYEKL.

The genes are TRBV20-1 and TRBJ1-2, with 7 bases identical to TRBD1. CDR1 is DFQATT and CDR2 is SNEGSKA in the germline V gene (reference sequence). The V gene end was trimmed by 6 bases and the J gene end by 0 bases; junction bases not matched to a gene: 10. The CDR3 has 15 residues. CDR3 DNA sequence: TGCAGTGCCGAAGGGACAGCCGGGCCTAACTATGGCTACACCTTC. This sequence encodes CSAEGTAGPNYGYTF.

The rearrangement uses TRBV29-1 and TRBJ2-6, with TRBD2 as a possible D gene (6 bases). The germline V gene has CDR1 SQVTM and CDR2 ANQGSEA. V gave up 7 bases and J gave up 0 bases, with 13 bases separating them. This CDR3 has 15 amino acids. The CDR3 sequence: CSAKVGGSGANVLTF. The CDR3 region has the DNA TGCAGCGCCAAAGTCGGGGGCTCTGGGGCCAACGTCCTGACTTTC.

The chain joins TRBV20-1 to TRBJ1-1; no clear D. The CDR3 has 12 residues. Trimming left V 6 bases short and J 11 bases short, with 19 bases between. Germline V gives CDR1 DFQATT, CDR2 SNEGSKA (reference sequence). The DNA for the CDR3 is TGCAGTGCGCCAAACATGGATTCTCAGGCTTTCTTT. This gives the protein CSAPNMDSQAFF.

The rearrangement uses TRBV5-1 and TRBJ2-1; 7 nucleotides line up with TRBD2. Germline V CDR1 and CDR2: SGHRS, YFSETQ. The CDR3 extends over 15 amino acids. The J segment lost 4 bases and the V segment lost 5 bases, leaving 9 bases of the junction unmatched. This chain's CDR3 is CASSLRDYQYNEQFF. The CDR3 DNA follows: TGCGCCAGCAGTCTCCGGGACTACCAATACAATGAGCAGTTCTTC.

The chain carries TRBV29-1 and TRBJ1-1; D gene unclear. Trimming removed 4 bases at V and 1 base at J, with 1 base between. The V gene's germline CDR1 is SQVTM and CDR2 ANQGSEA. This CDR3 region has 10 residues. The DNA for the CDR3 is TGCAGCGTTGGGAACACTGAAGCTTTCTTT. Protein sequence: CSVGNTEAFF.

For the CDR3, the DNA is TGTGCCAGCAGCTCGTGGACGGCTGACCCGTACTTC. This sequence encodes CASSSWTADPYF. The chain has TRBV7-9 and TRBJ2-7; D is undetermined. Germline CDR1 is SEHNR and CDR2 is FQNEAQ (reference sequence). V lost 4 bases to trimming and J lost 12 bases, with 16 bases between them. The CDR3 length is 12 residues.

This chain links TRBV28 with TRBJ1-2; D possibly corresponds to TRBD1 (5 bases). CDR1 and CDR2 (germline): MDHEN, SYDVKM. The V and J ends lost 6 bases and 0 bases respectively, with 8 bases between them. There are 13 residues in the CDR3. The DNA for the CDR3 is TGTGCCAGCAGAAAGACAGCTAACTATGGCTACACCTTC. Protein sequence: CASRKTANYGYTF.